The 29 T cell receptor beta chains in this list originate from one sample, sequenced in a study of CD8 T cells in Susac syndrome. When the RNA was reverse transcribed, random hexamers were used with an input of about 0.5 to 1 ug. Each CDR3 protein is one row after TCRdb ran MiXCR on the immunoSEQ multiplex PCR reads. The table has hundreds of thousands of distinct CDR3 sequences, around 93% seen once. Sequencing was carried out using CD4+ T cells from PBMCs. The origin of the receptors is a human donor with multiple sclerosis.

The chain recombines TRBV7-2 with TRBJ1-2; TRBD1 matches 10 bases. V lost 3 bases, J lost 8 bases, and 9 bases stayed unmatched. Germline V gene lookup returns CDR1 SGHTA and CDR2 FQGNSA. The CDR3 covers 15 residues. CDR3 nucleotide sequence: TGTGCCAGCAGCTTCGGACAGGGGGAAATGGAAGGCTACACCTTC. The encoded protein is CASSFGQGEMEGYTF.

The chain is built from TRBV7-3 and TRBJ2-2; 10 bases line up with TRBD2. CDR3 length: 15 amino acids. Germline CDR1 and CDR2: SGHTA and FQGTGA. V shed 1 base and J 4 bases; nucleotides not matched to a gene: 0. The CDR3 reads CASSLKRGGTGELFF. The CDR3 region has the DNA TGTGCCAGCAGCTTAAAGCGGGGGGGCACCGGGGAGCTGTTTTTT.

The chain links TRBV5-1 to TRBJ1-6; a weak D match, TRBD1 (6 bases). The CDR3 spans 14 residues. Germline loops: CDR1 SGHRS, CDR2 YFSETQ. V lost 3 bases, J lost 7 bases, and 11 bases lay in between. In nucleotides, the CDR3 is TGCGCCAGCAGCTCGACAGGCGACAATTCACCCCTCCACTTT. It encodes CASSSTGDNSPLHF.

The CDR3 sequence is CASRDTVISNTGELFF. CDR3 sequence (DNA): TGTGCCAGCAGGGACACAGTAATCTCGAACACCGGGGAGCTGTTTTTT. This chain connects TRBV6-1 to TRBJ2-2; D is possibly TRBD1 (5 bases). The CDR3 totals 16 residues. Germline V gives CDR1 MNHNS, CDR2 SASEGT. V lost 6 bases, J lost 0 bases, and 14 bases lay in between.

The CDR3 nucleotides read TGTGCCAGCAGCCAACCCCAGGATGGCTACACCTTC. It encodes CASSQPQDGYTF. The genes are TRBV3-1 and TRBJ1-2; D gene unclear. Germline lookup yields CDR1 LGHDT and CDR2 YNNKEL (reference sequence). V lost 2 bases and J lost 6, with 7 bases in between. The CDR3 totals 12 residues.

This clonotype occurred once. The genes are TRBV6-1 and TRBJ2-5; D may be TRBD1 (5 bases). The CDR3 has 13 amino acids. Germline CDR1 reads MNHNS; CDR2 reads SASEGT. V gave up 11 bases and J gave up 4 bases, with 17 bases separating them. In DNA, the CDR3 is TGTGCCGGATCGGGTAGGGGTCGAGAGACCCAGTACTTC. It translates to CAGSGRGRETQYF.

The rearrangement joins TRBV6-5 to TRBJ1-1, with D perhaps matching TRBD1 (5 bases). Per the germline V gene, CDR1 is MNHEY and CDR2 is SVGAGI. The CDR3 sequence is 13 residues long. V gave up 5 bases and J gave up 1 base, with 8 bases separating them. DNA of the CDR3: TGTGCCAGCAGTCACCAGGGGAACACTGAAGCTTTCTTT. Its protein is CASSHQGNTEAFF.

This clonotype appeared a single time. This sequence joins TRBV5-1 and TRBJ2-7, with 10 positions matching TRBD1. The CDR3 is 17 amino acids. V lost 4 bases, J lost 4 bases, and 14 bases stayed unmatched. The germline gives CDR1 SGHRS, CDR2 YFSETQ. The CDR3 DNA sequence: TGCGCCAGCAGCAGGAGAAACGACCGGGACAGGGGTTACGAGCAGTACTTC. Amino acid sequence: CASSRRNDRDRGYEQYF.

The gene calls are TRBV28 and TRBJ2-2; D not certain. The CDR3 length is 13 residues. Trimming took off 7 bases at V and 7 bases at J, with 13 bases between the two ends. Germline loops: CDR1 MDHEN, CDR2 SYDVKM. CDR3 loop: CASTPRVVGELFF. The CDR3 DNA follows: TGTGCCAGCACCCCCCGGGTAGTCGGGGAGCTGTTTTTT.

DNA of the CDR3: TGTGCCAGCAGCTCCGATTTGACTGGGGAGACCCAGTACTTC. The encoded protein is CASSSDLTGETQYF. The chain employs TRBV11-3 and TRBJ2-5; D not resolved. The CDR3 spans 14 residues. Trimming shortened V by 4 bases and J by 5 bases, and 14 bases separated the two germline ends. CDR1 and CDR2 from the germline V gene are SGHNT and YENEEA.

This sequence joins TRBV9 and TRBJ2-1; tentative D call: TRBD1 (6 bases). In germline, CDR1 is SGDLS, CDR2 YYNGEE. V was clipped by 3 bases and J by 0 bases, with 13 bases between them. The CDR3 contains 16 residues. The CDR3 here is CASSGVGQISYNEQFF. The CDR3 DNA is TGTGCCAGCAGCGGCGTAGGACAGATCTCCTACAATGAGCAGTTCTTC.

This chain links TRBV5-1 with TRBJ1-6; D remains ambiguous. Trimming took 0 bases from V and 7 from J, leaving 8 bases between them. In germline, CDR1 is SGHRS, CDR2 YFSETQ. The CDR3 covers 14 residues. CDR3 region: CASSLVVTNSPLHF. The CDR3 nucleotides read TGCGCCAGCAGCTTGGTAGTGACCAATTCACCCCTCCACTTT.

This clonotype came up once. This chain uses TRBV4-1 with TRBJ2-7; D may be TRBD1 or TRBD2 (5 bases each). CDR1 MGHRA and CDR2 YSYEKL come from the germline V gene. This CDR3 has 16 residues. The V gene lost 4 bases and the J gene lost 0 bases, with 16 bases spanning the gap. The CDR3 loop is CASSRPRDHHSYEQYF. The CDR3 DNA is TGCGCCAGCAGCCGCCCCCGGGACCACCACTCCTACGAGCAGTACTTC.

This chain connects TRBV2 to TRBJ2-7, with 11 bases fitting TRBD2. The germline gives CDR1 SNHLY, CDR2 FYNNEI. The CDR3 consists of 18 residues. The CDR3 region is CASSQAWSSGRWYYEQYV. The CDR3 DNA is TGTGCCAGCAGTCAAGCGTGGTCTAGCGGGAGGTGGTACTACGAGCAGTACGTC.

This clonotype was observed once. The V and J genes are TRBV2 and TRBJ1-1; no clear D gene. This CDR3 is built from 13 residues. Germline values: CDR1 SNHLY, CDR2 FYNNEI. The ends were cut back, 3 bases at V and 7 bases at J, with 12 bases in the middle. Here the CDR3 DNA reads TGTGCCAGCAGTGATCCCCGGGAGGGTGAAGCTTTCTTT. Translation gives CASSDPREGEAFF. Full variable domain (rest looked up from reference TRBV2 and TRBJ1-1): EPEVTQTPSHQVTQMGQEVILRCVPISNHLYFYWYRQILGQKVEFLVSFYNNEISEKSEIFDDQFSVERPDGSNFTLKIRSTKLEDSAMYFCASSDPREGEAFFGQGTRLTVV.

V and J are TRBV2 and TRBJ2-1; unclear D gene. V gave up 8 bases and J gave up 4 bases, with 24 bases separating them. This CDR3 has 17 amino acids. Germline CDR1 SNHLY, CDR2 FYNNEI. Written as DNA, the CDR3 is TGTGCCAGCTCAGTGAATGTCTGGATCCCCGCGTACAATGAGCAGTTCTTC. Protein sequence: CASSVNVWIPAYNEQFF.

The chain combines TRBV30 with TRBJ1-2; 9 nucleotides line up with TRBD1. This CDR3 is 13 amino acids long. CDR1 is GTSNPN, CDR2 SVGIG, per germline (reference sequence). With V trimmed by 1 base and J by 8 bases, 5 bases remained unmatched. This CDR3 reads CAWSGQGEGGYTF. CDR3 DNA: TGTGCCTGGAGTGGACAGGGGGAAGGAGGCTACACCTTC.

J is TRBJ1-2 and V is TRBV7-9, with 9 bases fitting TRBD1. Losses at the gene ends were 5 bases for V and 1 base for J; bases not matched to a gene: 8. CDR1 and CDR2 from the germline V gene are SEHNR and FQNEAQ (reference sequence). This CDR3 spans 16 amino acids. The CDR3 region has the DNA TGTGCCAGCAGCCCGTGGACAGGGGAACATAACTATGGCTACACCTTC. Protein sequence: CASSPWTGEHNYGYTF.

This clonotype came up once. The chain links TRBV6-4 to TRBJ2-2; TRBD2 matches 8 bases. The germline V gene encodes CDR1 MRHNA and CDR2 SNTAGT. CDR3 size: 16 residues. V shed 0 bases, J shed 5 bases, and the junction held 5 bases outside the gene matches. The CDR3: CASSDSPSGRTGELFF. CDR3 DNA sequence: TGTGCCAGCAGTGACTCACCGAGCGGGAGAACCGGGGAGCTGTTTTTT.

The rearrangement uses TRBV5-4 and TRBJ2-1; a weak D match, TRBD2 (6 bases). CDR1 SGHNT and CDR2 YYREEE come from the germline V gene (reference sequence). V shed 5 bases and J shed 6 bases, with 18 bases lying between them. CDR3 length equals 15 residues. The CDR3 region is CASRRGPDGGNEQFF. CDR3 sequence (DNA): TGTGCCAGCAGGAGGGGACCGGACGGGGGCAATGAGCAGTTCTTC.

This clonotype was seen just once. V gene TRBV6-5 combines with J gene TRBJ2-1; the match to TRBD1 covers 8 bases. CDR3 length: 15 residues. V shed 0 bases, J shed 9 bases, and the junction held 7 bases outside the gene matches. Germline V gene sequence: CDR1 MNHEY, CDR2 SVGAGI. CDR3 nucleotides: TGTGCCAGCAGTTACTCCCAGGGGGCTTGGGTTGAGCAGTTCTTC. It is translated as CASSYSQGAWVEQFF.

The chain combines TRBV29-1 with TRBJ2-1; 14 bases fit TRBD2. Germline CDR1 SQVTM, CDR2 ANQGSEA. Germline trimming cut 6 bases from V and 8 bases from J; bases unmatched to any gene: 9. This CDR3 spans 15 amino acids. CDR3 protein: CSVDRGTSGSDEQFF. In DNA form, the CDR3 reads TGCAGCGTGGACAGAGGGACTAGCGGGAGCGATGAGCAGTTCTTC.

The chain recombines TRBV12-3 or TRBV12-4 with TRBJ1-2; D uncertain. The CDR3 length is 13 residues. Trimming pared 3 bases from V and 7 bases from J, leaving 12 bases between. The CDR3 sequence: CASSFLGISGYTF. CDR3 DNA: TGTGCCAGCAGTTTTCTGGGGATTTCTGGCTACACCTTC.

This chain connects TRBV7-2 to TRBJ2-1; 12 bases are a match to TRBD2. Germline CDR1 SGHTA, CDR2 FQGNSA. The CDR3 covers 16 residues. V was clipped by 6 bases and J by 5 bases; unmatched bases: 8. The CDR3 sequence: CASSPSGRGGDNEQFF. CDR3 nucleotides: TGTGCCAGCAGTCCTAGCGGGAGGGGTGGGGACAATGAGCAGTTCTTC.

The chain has TRBV24-1 and TRBJ2-2, with 7 bases that match TRBD1. The length of the CDR3 is 13 residues. The V gene end was trimmed by 7 bases and the J gene end by 5 bases; junction bases not matched to a gene: 3. Germline V lookup: CDR1 KGHDR, CDR2 SFDVKD. In DNA form, the CDR3 reads TGTGCCACCAGCAACAGGGGAACCGGGGAGCTGTTTTTT. The encoded protein is CATSNRGTGELFF.

The J gene is TRBJ2-2, the V gene TRBV6-6, with D possibly called TRBD1 or TRBD2 (6 bases each). The length of the CDR3 is 14 residues. Per the germline V gene, CDR1 is MNHNY and CDR2 is SVGAGI (reference sequence). Trimming shortened V by 5 bases and J by 5 bases, and 12 bases separated the two germline ends. The CDR3 DNA reads as TGTGCCAGCAGTATACTAGGGGGGACCGGGGAGCTGTTTTTT. Protein sequence: CASSILGGTGELFF.

The rearrangement uses TRBV30 and TRBJ1-4; 9 positions agree with TRBD1. With V trimmed by 2 bases and J by 11 bases, 12 bases remained unmatched. Looked up from germline, CDR1 is GTSNPN and CDR2 is SVGIG (reference sequence). The CDR3 contains 15 residues. Here the CDR3 DNA reads TGTGCCTGGAGTCCTACCGGGACAGGGTTAAGGAAACTGTTTTTT. Protein product: CAWSPTGTGLRKLFF.

The chain employs TRBV11-3 and TRBJ2-3; TRBD1 aligns across 7 bases. Germline values: CDR1 SGHNT, CDR2 YENEEA. The CDR3 spans 15 residues. Germline trimming cut 4 bases from V and 4 bases from J; bases unmatched to any gene: 8. The chain's CDR3 is CASSSSTGYADTQYF. CDR3 bases: TGTGCCAGCAGCTCCTCGACAGGGTATGCAGATACGCAGTATTTT.

The genes are TRBV12-5 and TRBJ1-1; D is ambiguous. V shed 1 base and J shed 11 bases, with 14 bases lying between them. Germline values: CDR1 LGHNT, CDR2 FRNRAP. The CDR3 is 13 amino acids. Here the CDR3 reads CASGLAALSVAFF. In DNA form, the CDR3 reads TGTGCTAGTGGTTTGGCCGCCCTCAGCGTCGCTTTCTTT.